These 5 T cell receptor beta chains were all obtained from the same sample, sequenced in a study of siplizumab effects on memory and regulatory T cells. Clones were read by immunoSEQ multiplex PCR, and TCRdb kept only the in-frame ones, dropping some. The table shows some 100,000 clones, with approximately 91% occurring only once. Material for sequencing was CD4+ T cells sorted from blood. All receptors derive from a human donor in good health. Some clones in this sample may be carry-over from other donors' samples.

This chain links TRBV5-1 with TRBJ1-5; D gene uncertain. The germline gives CDR1 SGHRS, CDR2 YFSETQ. The CDR3 totals 14 residues. V lost 0 bases and J 2 bases, leaving 6 bases between the germline ends. The CDR3 DNA follows: TGCGCCAGCAGCTTGGAGGCAGGCAATCAGCCCCAGCATTTT. This codes for CASSLEAGNQPQHF.

V is TRBV25-1 and J is TRBJ2-7, with TRBD2 matching 8 bases. The CDR3 sequence is 14 residues long. J was trimmed by 4 bases and V by 7 bases; bases with no gene match: 9. From germline, CDR1 is MGHDK and CDR2 SYGVNS. CDR3 sequence: CASTGGPRAYEQYF. For the CDR3, the DNA is TGTGCCAGCACGGGGGGGCCTAGGGCGTACGAGCAGTACTTC.

The rearrangement links TRBV27 to TRBJ2-2; D is uncertain. V shed 0 bases and J shed 6 bases, with 11 bases lying between them. The CDR3 contains 15 residues. Germline V gives CDR1 MNHEY, CDR2 SMNVEV (reference sequence). The CDR3 DNA sequence: TGTGCCAGCAGTTTATCGATCACAATTTCCGGGGAGCTGTTTTTT. Its translation is CASSLSITISGELFF.

The chain is built from TRBV21-1 and TRBJ2-2; the DNA was not used to check the table's D call, TRBD2. TRBV21-1 is recorded as a pseudogene. The CDR3 extends over 13 amino acids. As DNA, the CDR3 is TGTGCCAGCACAGGAGCGGGGGCTGGGGAGCTGTTTTTT. This translates into CASTGAGAGELFF.

V gene TRBV2 combines with J gene TRBJ1-2; perhaps TRBD1 as D (5 bases). This CDR3 comprises 14 residues. Trimming left V 3 bases short and J 7 bases short, with 15 bases between. Germline CDR1 reads SNHLY; CDR2 reads FYNNEI. Here the CDR3 reads CASSDRRGGLGYTF. CDR3 sequence (DNA): TGTGCCAGCAGTGATCGTCGTGGGGGTCTTGGCTACACCTTC.